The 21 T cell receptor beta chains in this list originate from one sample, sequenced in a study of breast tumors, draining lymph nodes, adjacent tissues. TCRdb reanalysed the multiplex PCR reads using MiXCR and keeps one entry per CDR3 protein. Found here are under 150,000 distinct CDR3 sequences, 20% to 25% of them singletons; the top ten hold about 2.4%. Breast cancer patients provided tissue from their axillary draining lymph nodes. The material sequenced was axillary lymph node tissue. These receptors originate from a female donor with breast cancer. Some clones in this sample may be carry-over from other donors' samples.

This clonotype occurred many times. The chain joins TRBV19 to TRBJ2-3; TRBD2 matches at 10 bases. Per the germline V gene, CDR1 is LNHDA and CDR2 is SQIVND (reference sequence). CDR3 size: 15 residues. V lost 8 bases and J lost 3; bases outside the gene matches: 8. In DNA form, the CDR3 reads TGTGCCAGTTCTCTGGTAGCGGGAGGAACAGATACGCAGTATTTT. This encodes CASSLVAGGTDTQYF.

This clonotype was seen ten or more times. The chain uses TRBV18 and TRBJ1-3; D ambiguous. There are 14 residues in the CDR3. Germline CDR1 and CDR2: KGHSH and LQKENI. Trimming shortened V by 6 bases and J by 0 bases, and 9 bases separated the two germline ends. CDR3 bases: TGTGCCAGCTCTCGGACTGACTCTGGAAACACCATATATTTT. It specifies CASSRTDSGNTIYF.

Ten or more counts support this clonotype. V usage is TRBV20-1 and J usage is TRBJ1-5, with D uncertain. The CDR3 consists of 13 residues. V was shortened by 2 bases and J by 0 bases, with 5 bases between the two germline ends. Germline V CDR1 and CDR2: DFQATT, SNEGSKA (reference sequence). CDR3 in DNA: TGCAGTGCTAGACAGGATAGCAATCAGCCCCAGCATTTT. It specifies CSARQDSNQPQHF.

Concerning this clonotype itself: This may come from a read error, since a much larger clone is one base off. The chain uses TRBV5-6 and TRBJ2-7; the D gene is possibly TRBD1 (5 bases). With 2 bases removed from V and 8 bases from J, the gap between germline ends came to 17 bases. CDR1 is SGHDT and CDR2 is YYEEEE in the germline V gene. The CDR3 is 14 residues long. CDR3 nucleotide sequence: TGTGCCAGCAGCTTCCTGACAGTAAGGAACAAGCAGTACTTC. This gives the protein CASSFLTVRNKQYF. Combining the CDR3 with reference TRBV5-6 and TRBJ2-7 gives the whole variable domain DAGVTQSPTHLIKTRGQQVTLRCSPKSGHDTVSWYQQALGQGPQFIFQYYEEEERQRGNFPDRFSGHQFPNYSSELNVNALLLGDSALYLCASSFLTVRNKQYFGPGTRLTVT.

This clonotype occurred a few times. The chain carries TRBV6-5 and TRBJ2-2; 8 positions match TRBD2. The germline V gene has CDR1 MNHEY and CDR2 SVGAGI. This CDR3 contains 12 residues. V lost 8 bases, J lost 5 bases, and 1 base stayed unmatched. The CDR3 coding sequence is TGTGCCAGCCGGGAGGGAACCGGGGAGCTGTTTTTT. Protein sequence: CASREGTGELFF.

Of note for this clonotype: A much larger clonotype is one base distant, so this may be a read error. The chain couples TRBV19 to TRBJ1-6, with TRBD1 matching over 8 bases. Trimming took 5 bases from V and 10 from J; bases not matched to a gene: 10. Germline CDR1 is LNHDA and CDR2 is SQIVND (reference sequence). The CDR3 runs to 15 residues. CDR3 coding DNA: TGTGCCAGTAGTCCCCGACAGGGGACCGCCTCACCCCTCCACTTT. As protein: CASSPRQGTASPLHF.

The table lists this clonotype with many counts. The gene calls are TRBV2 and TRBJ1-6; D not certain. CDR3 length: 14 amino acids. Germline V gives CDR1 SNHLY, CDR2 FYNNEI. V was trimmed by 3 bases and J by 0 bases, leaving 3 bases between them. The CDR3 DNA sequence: TGTGCCAGCAGTGATCCCTCCTATAATTCACCCCTCCACTTT. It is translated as CASSDPSYNSPLHF.

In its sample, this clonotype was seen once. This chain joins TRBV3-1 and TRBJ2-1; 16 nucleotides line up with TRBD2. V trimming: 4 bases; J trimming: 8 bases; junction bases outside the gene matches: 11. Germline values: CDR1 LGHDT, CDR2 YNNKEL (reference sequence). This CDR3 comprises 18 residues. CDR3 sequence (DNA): TGTGCCAGCAGCCCTGGGACTAGCGGGAGGGCCATTAGGGATGAGCAGTTCTTC. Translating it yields CASSPGTSGRAIRDEQFF.

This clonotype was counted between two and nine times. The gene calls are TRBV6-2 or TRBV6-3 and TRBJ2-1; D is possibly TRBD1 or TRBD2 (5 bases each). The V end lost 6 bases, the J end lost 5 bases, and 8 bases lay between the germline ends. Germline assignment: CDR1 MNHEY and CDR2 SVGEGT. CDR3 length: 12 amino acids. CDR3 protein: CASRRGDNEQFF. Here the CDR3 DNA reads TGTGCCAGCAGGAGGGGAGACAATGAGCAGTTCTTC.

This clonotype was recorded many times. The CDR3 is CATPNNQPQHF. CDR3 nucleotide sequence: TGTGCCACCCCCAACAATCAGCCCCAGCATTTT. The chain carries TRBV24-1 and TRBJ1-5, with D unresolved. CDR1 and CDR2 from the germline V gene are KGHDR and SFDVKD. Trimming removed 9 bases from V and 3 bases from J, with 5 bases in between. The length of the CDR3 is 11 residues.

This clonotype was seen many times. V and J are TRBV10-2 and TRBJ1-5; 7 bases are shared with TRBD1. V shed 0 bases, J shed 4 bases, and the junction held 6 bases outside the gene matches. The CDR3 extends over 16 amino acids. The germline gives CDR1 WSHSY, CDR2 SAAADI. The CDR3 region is CASSESIRGRNQPQHF. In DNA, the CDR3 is TGCGCCAGCAGTGAGTCGATAAGGGGGCGGAATCAGCCCCAGCATTTT.

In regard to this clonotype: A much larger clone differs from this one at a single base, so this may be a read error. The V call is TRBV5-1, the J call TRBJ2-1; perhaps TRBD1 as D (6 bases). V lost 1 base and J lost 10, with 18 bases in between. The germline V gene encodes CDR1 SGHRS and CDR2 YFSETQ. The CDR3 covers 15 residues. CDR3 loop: CASSLRDGTMEEQFF. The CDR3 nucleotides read TGCGCCAGCAGCTTGAGGGACGGGACAATGGAAGAGCAGTTCTTC. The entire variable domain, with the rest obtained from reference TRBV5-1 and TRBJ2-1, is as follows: KAGVTQTPRYLIKTRGQQVTLSCSPISGHRSVSWYQQTPGQGLQFLFEYFSETQRNKGNFPGRFSGRQFSNSRSEMNVSTLELGDSALYLCASSLRDGTMEEQFFGPGTRLTVL.

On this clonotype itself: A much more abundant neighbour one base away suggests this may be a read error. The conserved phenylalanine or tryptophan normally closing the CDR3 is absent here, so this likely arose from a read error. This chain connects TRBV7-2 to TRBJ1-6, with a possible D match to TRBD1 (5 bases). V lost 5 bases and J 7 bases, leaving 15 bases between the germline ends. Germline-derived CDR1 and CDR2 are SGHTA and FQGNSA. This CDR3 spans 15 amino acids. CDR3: CASSTRPRGNSPLHL. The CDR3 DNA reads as TGTGCCAGCAGCACCCGACCAAGGGGCAATTCACCCCTCCACCTT.

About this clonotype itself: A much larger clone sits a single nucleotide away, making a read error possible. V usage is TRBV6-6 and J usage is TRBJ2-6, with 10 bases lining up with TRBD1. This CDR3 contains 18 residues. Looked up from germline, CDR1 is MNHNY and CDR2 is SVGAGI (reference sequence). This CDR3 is CACSSGTGVISGANVLTF. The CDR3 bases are TGTGCCTGCAGTAGCGGGACAGGGGTGATCTCTGGGGCCAACGTCCTGACTTTC.

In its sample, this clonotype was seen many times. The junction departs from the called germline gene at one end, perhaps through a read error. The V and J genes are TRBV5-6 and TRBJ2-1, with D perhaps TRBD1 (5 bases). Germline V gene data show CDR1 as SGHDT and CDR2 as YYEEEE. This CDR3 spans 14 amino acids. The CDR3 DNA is TGTGCCAGCACCTTGCAGGGTGAGGACAATGAGCAGTTCTTC. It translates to CASTLQGEDNEQFF.

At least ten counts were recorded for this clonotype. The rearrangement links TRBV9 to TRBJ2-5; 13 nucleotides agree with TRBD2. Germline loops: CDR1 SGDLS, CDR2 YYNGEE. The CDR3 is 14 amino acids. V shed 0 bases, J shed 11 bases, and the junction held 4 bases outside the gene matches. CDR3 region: CASSVEGLAGNQYF. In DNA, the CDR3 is TGTGCCAGCAGCGTAGAGGGACTAGCGGGAAATCAGTACTTC. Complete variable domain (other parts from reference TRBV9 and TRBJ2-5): DSGVTQTPKHLITATGQRVTLRCSPRSGDLSVYWYQQSLDQGLQFLIQYYNGEERAKGNILERFSAQQFPDLHSELNLSSLELGDSALYFCASSVEGLAGNQYFGPGTRLLVL.

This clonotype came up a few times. Here the CDR3 DNA reads TGTGCCAGCAGCCAACAGGGAAATGATGAAAAACTGTTTTTT. This codes for CASSQQGNDEKLFF. This rearrangement joins TRBV3-1 to TRBJ1-4, with a possible D match to TRBD1 (5 bases). Germline loops: CDR1 LGHDT, CDR2 YNNKEL (reference sequence). The CDR3 has 14 amino acids. The ends were cut back, 2 bases at V and 6 bases at J, with 10 bases in the middle.

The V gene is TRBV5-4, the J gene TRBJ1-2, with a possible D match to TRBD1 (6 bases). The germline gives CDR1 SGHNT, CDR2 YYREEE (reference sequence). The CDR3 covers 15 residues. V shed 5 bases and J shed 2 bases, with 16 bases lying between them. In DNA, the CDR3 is TGTGCCAGCAGACCTACGGGACAAAGGAACTATGGCTACACCTTC. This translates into CASRPTGQRNYGYTF.

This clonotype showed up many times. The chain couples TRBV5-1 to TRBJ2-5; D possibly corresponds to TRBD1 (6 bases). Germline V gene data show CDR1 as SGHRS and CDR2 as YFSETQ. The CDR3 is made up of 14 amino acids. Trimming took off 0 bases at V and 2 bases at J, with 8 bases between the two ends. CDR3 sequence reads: CASSLGTVQETQYF. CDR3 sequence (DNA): TGCGCCAGCAGCTTGGGGACAGTACAAGAGACCCAGTACTTC.

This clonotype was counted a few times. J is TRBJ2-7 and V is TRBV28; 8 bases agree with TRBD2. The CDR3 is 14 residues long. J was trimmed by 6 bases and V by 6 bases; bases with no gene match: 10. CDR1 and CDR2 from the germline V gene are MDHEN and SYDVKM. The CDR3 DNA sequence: TGTGCCAGCAGCAAACTAGCGGTGGTTGGCGAGCAGTACTTC. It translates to CASSKLAVVGEQYF.

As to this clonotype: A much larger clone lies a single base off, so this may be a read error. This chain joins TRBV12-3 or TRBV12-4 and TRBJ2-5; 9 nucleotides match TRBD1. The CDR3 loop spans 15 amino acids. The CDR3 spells CASRTGTGSIEAQYF. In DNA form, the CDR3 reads TGTGCCAGCAGAACCGGGACAGGGTCTATAGAGGCCCAGTACTTC.